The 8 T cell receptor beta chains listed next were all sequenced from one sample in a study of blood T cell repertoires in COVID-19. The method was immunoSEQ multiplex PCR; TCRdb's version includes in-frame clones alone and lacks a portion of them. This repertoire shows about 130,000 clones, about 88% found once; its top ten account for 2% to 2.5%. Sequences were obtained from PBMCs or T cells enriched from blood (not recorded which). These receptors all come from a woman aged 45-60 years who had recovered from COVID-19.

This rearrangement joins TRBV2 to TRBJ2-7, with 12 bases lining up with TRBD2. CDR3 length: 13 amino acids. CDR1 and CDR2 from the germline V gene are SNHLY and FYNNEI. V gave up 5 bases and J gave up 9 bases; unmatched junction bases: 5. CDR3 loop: CASSSSGGAVQYF. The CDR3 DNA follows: TGTGCCAGCAGTTCTAGCGGGGGGGCGGTGCAGTACTTC.

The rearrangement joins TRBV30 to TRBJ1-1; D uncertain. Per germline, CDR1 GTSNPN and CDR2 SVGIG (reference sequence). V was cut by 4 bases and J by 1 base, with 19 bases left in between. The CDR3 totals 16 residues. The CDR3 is CAWTPFSGFSNTEAFF. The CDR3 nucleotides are TGTGCCTGGACGCCTTTTTCAGGCTTTTCGAACACTGAAGCTTTCTTT.

In DNA form, the CDR3 reads TGTGCCAGCAACCGGGACTCCCGAAATGAGCAGTTCTTC. Amino acid sequence: CASNRDSRNEQFF. The chain links TRBV12-3 or TRBV12-4 to TRBJ2-1; a possible D gene is TRBD2 (6 bases). The CDR3 is made up of 13 amino acids. Deletions cut 7 bases from V and 7 bases from J, with 14 bases between.

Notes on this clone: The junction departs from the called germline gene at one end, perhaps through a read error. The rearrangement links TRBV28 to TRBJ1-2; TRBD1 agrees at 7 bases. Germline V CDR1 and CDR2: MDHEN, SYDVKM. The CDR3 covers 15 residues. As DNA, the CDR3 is TGTGCCAGCAGTTCAACCGGGACAGTCTTATATGGCTCCACCTTC. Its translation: CASSSTGTVLYGSTF.

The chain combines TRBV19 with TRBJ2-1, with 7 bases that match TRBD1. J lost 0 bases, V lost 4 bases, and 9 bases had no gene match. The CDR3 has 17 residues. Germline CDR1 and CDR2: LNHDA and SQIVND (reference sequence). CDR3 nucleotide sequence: TGTGCCAGTAGTAGCGACAGGGCCGATGGCTCCTACAATGAGCAGTTCTTC. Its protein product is CASSSDRADGSYNEQFF. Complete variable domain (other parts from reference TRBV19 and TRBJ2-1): DGGITQSPKYLFRKEGQNVTLSCEQNLNHDAMYWYRQDPGQGLRLIYYSQIVNDFQKGDIAEGYSVSREKKESFPLTVTSAQKNPTAFYLCASSSDRADGSYNEQFFGPGTRLTVL.

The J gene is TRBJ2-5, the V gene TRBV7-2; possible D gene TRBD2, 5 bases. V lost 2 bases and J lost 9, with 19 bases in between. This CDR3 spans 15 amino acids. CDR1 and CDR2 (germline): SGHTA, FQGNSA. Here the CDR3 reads CASSLRGVGLRAQYF. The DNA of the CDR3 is TGTGCCAGCAGCTTAAGAGGTGTAGGGTTGAGGGCCCAGTACTTC.

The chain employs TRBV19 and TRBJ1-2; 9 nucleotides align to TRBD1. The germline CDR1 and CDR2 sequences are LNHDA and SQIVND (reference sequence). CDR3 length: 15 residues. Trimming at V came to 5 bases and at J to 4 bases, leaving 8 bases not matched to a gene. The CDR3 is CASSASGTGSYGYTF. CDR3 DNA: TGTGCCAGTAGTGCCTCTGGGACAGGGAGCTATGGCTACACCTTC.

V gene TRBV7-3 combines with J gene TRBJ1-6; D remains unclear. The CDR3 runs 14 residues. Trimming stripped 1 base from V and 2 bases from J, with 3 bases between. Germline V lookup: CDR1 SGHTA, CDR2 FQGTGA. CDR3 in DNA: TGTGCCAGCAGCTTAAGCGCCTATAATTCACCCCTCCACTTT. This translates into CASSLSAYNSPLHF.